Listed below are T cell receptor beta chains from one sample, sequenced in a study of T-cell memory formation after mild COVID-19. Each CDR3 protein gets one entry after TCRdb re-called the 5' RACE reads with MiXCR. The sample has roughly 200,000 distinct CDR3 sequences, approximately 20% seen once. Sequenced material: PBMCs or a T cell subset sorted from them (not recorded which). These receptors were collected from an adult woman who had mild COVID-19 (a few samples of this study predate the infection). Cell type and time point are not known. CDR3s include the opening cysteine and the closing phenylalanine or tryptophan. A D gene is named only where the DNA matches it firmly. The size field is filled for only some rows; it gives once, few, many or a size class.

TRBJ2-3,TRBD1,TRBV15,NA,CATSRDVGQGTDTQYF,TGTGCCACCAGCAGAGATGTGGGACAGGGAACAGATACGCAGTATTTT
TRBJ1-1,NA,TRBV9,NA,CASSVGLGQVNTEAFF,TGTGCCAGCAGCGTAGGCCTTGGACAAGTGAACACTGAAGCTTTCTTT
TRBJ2-3,NA,TRBV7-6,many,CASSWGDTAGSTSTDTQYF,TGTGCCAGCAGCTGGGGGGACACAGCGGGAAGTACTAGCACAGATACGCAGTATTTT
TRBJ2-1,TRBD2,TRBV20-1,NA,CSAGLAGLNEQFF,TGCAGTGCAGGACTAGCGGGCCTCAATGAGCAGTTCTTC
TRBJ2-3,NA,TRBV7-2,NA,CASPFTAGSPDTQYF,TGTGCCAGCCCCTTTACGGCAGGGAGCCCAGATACGCAGTATTTT
TRBJ1-3,TRBD1,TRBV29-1,NA,CSVGATGENTIYF,TGCAGCGTTGGGGCGACAGGGGAGAACACCATATATTTT
TRBJ2-1,NA,TRBV20-1,NA,CSALHNEQFF,TGCAGTGCCCTTCACAATGAGCAGTTCTTC
TRBJ2-2,NA,TRBV12-3/TRBV12-4,few,CASRPSDTGELFF,TGTGCCAGCAGACCATCGGACACCGGGGAGCTGTTTTTT
TRBJ2-6,NA,TRBV19,few,CASSMDGLYTPGANVLTF,TGTGCCAGTAGTATGGACGGTTTGTATACCCCCGGGGCCAACGTCCTGACTTTC
TRBJ2-4,TRBD1,TRBV5-5,NA,CASSSYGQDKNMQYF,TGTGCCAGCAGCTCCTATGGACAGGACAAAAACATGCAGTACTTC
TRBJ1-1,TRBD1,TRBV9,few,CASSAQGYGEAFF,TGTGCCAGCAGCGCACAGGGGTACGGTGAAGCTTTCTTT
TRBJ2-7,TRBD2,TRBV7-2,NA,CASSLRGTRTYEQYF,TGTGCCAGCAGCTTACGAGGGACTAGAACCTACGAGCAGTACTTC
TRBJ2-7,TRBD1,TRBV5-6,few,CASSPDRGRYSYEQYF,TGTGCCAGCAGCCCTGACAGGGGGCGTTACTCCTACGAGCAGTACTTC
TRBJ2-3,NA,TRBV5-1,NA,CASSPDGTDTQYF,TGCGCCAGCAGTCCTGACGGCACAGATACGCAGTATTTT
TRBJ2-3,NA,TRBV18,many,CASSPSGADTQYF,TGTGCCAGCTCACCCTCAGGCGCAGATACGCAGTATTTT
TRBJ2-7,NA,TRBV4-1,NA,CASSQQFGVQASYEQYF,TGCGCCAGCAGCCAACAATTCGGGGTACAGGCGTCCTACGAGCAGTACTTC
TRBJ1-1,NA,TRBV5-1,many,CASSLLGSDMNTEAFF,TGCGCCAGCAGCTTGCTGGGAAGCGACATGAACACTGAAGCTTTCTTT
TRBJ2-5,TRBD1,TRBV29-1,NA,CSVPKGAVETQYF,TGCAGCGTACCCAAGGGGGCGGTGGAGACCCAGTACTTC
TRBJ2-7,NA,TRBV29-1,NA,CRGGDTLPGGSYEQYF,TGCAGAGGGGGAGACACCCTGCCTGGAGGGTCCTACGAGCAGTACTTC
TRBJ2-3,TRBD2,TRBV7-3,many,CASSLNSGGDTQYF,TGTGCCAGCAGCTTAAATAGCGGGGGTGATACGCAGTATTTT
TRBJ2-7,NA,TRBV12-3/TRBV12-4,NA,CASSPTPTGSYEQYF,TGTGCCAGCAGTCCGACCCCGACAGGCTCCTACGAGCAGTACTTC
TRBJ1-2,NA,TRBV12-3/TRBV12-4,NA,CASSLPPTYGYTF,TGTGCCAGCAGTTTGCCCCCTACCTATGGCTACACCTTC
TRBJ2-7,TRBD2,TRBV7-2,many,CASSFSGGKSYEQYF,TGTGCCAGCAGCTTTAGCGGGGGGAAATCCTACGAGCAGTACTTC
TRBJ1-5,NA,TRBV6-2/TRBV6-3,NA,CASSPHGNQPQHF,TGTGCCAGCAGCCCCCACGGCAATCAGCCCCAGCATTTT
TRBJ2-7,NA,TRBV24-1,few,CATSDPGRDYEQYF,TGTGCCACCAGTGACCCCGGACGGGACTACGAGCAGTACTTC
TRBJ1-1,NA,TRBV20-1,once,CSAQAGRGTEAFF,TGCAGTGCCCAGGCGGGGCGAGGCACTGAAGCTTTCTTT
TRBJ2-5,TRBD1,TRBV18,NA,CASSRDRQETQYF,TGTGCCAGCTCAAGGGACAGACAAGAGACCCAGTACTTC
TRBJ1-3,NA,TRBV28,few,CASVRQPYNTIYF,TGTGCCAGCGTGAGACAGCCGTATAACACCATATATTTT
TRBJ2-1,TRBD2,TRBV7-3,NA,CASSLTLGGKEFF,TGTGCCAGCAGCTTAACGCTGGGGGGGAAAGAGTTCTTC
TRBJ1-1,TRBD1,TRBV11-2,few,CASSSRGQPGNTEAFF,TGTGCCAGCAGCTCCAGGGGACAGCCGGGGAACACTGAAGCTTTCTTT
TRBJ2-7,NA,TRBV9,few,CASSVSGSYTYEQYF,TGTGCCAGCAGCGTATCCGGGAGTTACACCTACGAGCAGTACTTC
TRBJ1-3,TRBD1,TRBV7-9,NA,CASSLIPPGQGPPGTGNTIYF,TGTGCCAGCAGCTTAATCCCCCCGGGACAGGGGCCCCCTGGGACTGGAAACACCATATATTTT
TRBJ2-7,NA,TRBV25-1,NA,CADSGTSVVVPYEQYF,TGTGCCGACTCGGGTACTTCGGTGGTGGTCCCCTACGAGCAGTACTTC
TRBJ1-1,NA,TRBV5-1,NA,CASSGGVNTEAFF,TGCGCCAGCAGCGGGGGCGTGAACACTGAAGCTTTCTTT
TRBJ2-2,TRBD1,TRBV29-1,few,CSGGTGINTGELFF,TGCAGCGGGGGGACAGGTATCAACACCGGGGAGCTGTTTTTT
TRBJ2-5,NA,TRBV30,NA,CAWSPFRGGEETQYF,TGTGCCTGGAGCCCCTTTAGGGGTGGTGAAGAGACCCAGTACTTC
TRBJ2-5,NA,TRBV20-1,few,CSANQETQYF,TGCAGTGCTAACCAAGAGACCCAGTACTTC
TRBJ2-1,TRBD2,TRBV7-2,many,CASSSLAGAYNEQFF,TGTGCCAGCAGCTCCTTAGCGGGAGCCTACAATGAGCAGTTCTTC